This T cell receptor (beta chain) appears in the sequencing data of a study of regulatory T cells in long-lasting Graves disease. On the study more broadly: For under 3 months, newly diagnosed Graves' patients had been taking antithyroid drugs. Study-level findings and limits: Among the persistent patients, 2,741 public clonotypes were shared, more than the approximately 1,000 shared among new patients.

The TCR beta library used iRepertoire HTBI primers with Arm-PCR amplification of CDR3. TCRdb processed the multiplex PCR reads anew with MiXCR; each CDR3 protein has one entry. The top ten hold approximately 10% of the sample, which has some 240,000 distinct CDR3 sequences, around 19% seen once. CDR1 and CDR2 from the germline V gene are SQVTM and ANQGSEA. V trimming: 1 base; J trimming: 8 bases; junction bases outside the gene matches: 14. The CDR3 length is 17 residues. This clonotype was recorded at least ten times. Its matching antigen is unknown. The sample's time point: newly diagnosed GD, antithyroid drugs for less than 3 months. PBMC-extracted RNA yielded the TCR library. Criteria from the American Thyroid Association guidelines were applied to diagnose Graves' disease. These data were likewise used in another study, on T cells in Graves' hyperthyroidism and ophthalmopathy. That paper adds: A set of HTBI primers served as the primers for a first-round RT-PCR of the TCR CDR3.

This specimen consisted of peripheral blood mononuclear cells (PBMCs), obtained at new diagnosis, from a patient treated with antithyroid drugs. The chain couples TRBV29-1 to TRBJ1-2; 12 bases line up with TRBD1. This receptor was identified in a woman in her twenties or thirties with Graves disease. As DNA, the CDR3 is TGCAGCGTTGAAGGCCCTTGGTCCGGGACAGGGGGCCGGGGCTACACCTTC. Amino acid sequence: CSVEGPWSGTGGRGYTF. Full variable domain (remainder filled in from reference TRBV29-1 and TRBJ1-2): SAVISQKPSRDICQRGTSLTIQCQVDSQVTMMFWYRQQPGQSLTLIATANQGSEATYESGFVIDKFPISRPNLTFSTLTVSNMSPEDSSIYLCSVEGPWSGTGGRGYTFGSGTRLTVV.